The 18 T cell receptor beta chains below come from one sample, sequenced in a study of control samples from healthy donors and cancer patients. Sequenced by immunoSEQ multiplex PCR; TCRdb stores in-frame clones only, minus some. The table records about 150,000 clones, about 90% of them present only once. The sequenced sample was blood. These receptors were obtained from a man between 25 and 39 years old in good health.

J is TRBJ1-2 and V is TRBV28, with TRBD1 matching over 8 bases. There are 14 residues in the CDR3. Germline V lookup: CDR1 MDHEN, CDR2 SYDVKM. The junction had 9 bases not matched to a gene; V was cut back by 4 bases and J by 8 bases. The CDR3 sequence: CASSYTDRVDGYTF. In DNA form, the CDR3 reads TGTGCCAGCAGTTATACGGACAGGGTCGACGGCTACACCTTC.

CDR3 amino acids: CATALGRGADTQYF. CDR3 in DNA: TGTGCCACCGCTCTGGGGCGGGGGGCAGATACGCAGTATTTT. The chain couples TRBV10-3 to TRBJ2-3, with TRBD2 matching over 8 bases. Germline lookup yields CDR1 ENHRY and CDR2 SYGVKD. The J segment lost 4 bases and the V segment lost 10 bases, leaving 10 bases of the junction unmatched. The CDR3 covers 14 residues.

The chain couples TRBV5-5 to TRBJ1-5; D is possibly TRBD1 (5 bases). Germline V gives CDR1 SGHKS, CDR2 YYEKEE (reference sequence). CDR3 length equals 13 residues. Between the trimmed V and J ends, which lost 0 bases and 7 bases, there was a span of 8 bases. The chain's CDR3 is CASSLEGIQPQHF. The CDR3 DNA reads TGTGCCAGCAGCTTGGAGGGGATCCAGCCCCAGCATTTT.

The chain links TRBV20-1 to TRBJ1-5; 10 nucleotides agree with TRBD1. There are 17 residues in the CDR3. Unmatched junction bases numbered 10, after V lost 3 bases and J lost 2 bases. CDR1 is DFQATT and CDR2 is SNEGSKA in the germline V gene (reference sequence). CDR3 sequence (DNA): TGCAGTGCTAGTGAAATGGGACAGGGGATGGGCAATCAGCCCCAGCATTTT. The encoded protein is CSASEMGQGMGNQPQHF.

The chain combines TRBV27 with TRBJ1-5, with 8 bases lining up with TRBD1. CDR1 and CDR2 (germline): MNHEY, SMNVEV (reference sequence). The CDR3 length is 14 residues. Trimming at V came to 5 bases and at J to 6 bases, leaving 6 bases not matched to a gene. CDR3 region: CASSPRTGSQPQHF. CDR3 coding DNA: TGTGCCAGCAGTCCCCGGACAGGGTCTCAGCCCCAGCATTTT.

The chain carries TRBV11-2 and TRBJ1-3; D is perhaps TRBD1 (5 bases). The CDR3 loop spans 15 amino acids. Trimming left V 5 bases short and J 3 bases short, with 14 bases between. Per the germline V gene, CDR1 is SGHAT and CDR2 is FQNNGV. In DNA form, the CDR3 reads TGTGCCAGCAGCGATCCCGGGGGGTATGGAAACACCATATATTTT. Encoded protein: CASSDPGGYGNTIYF.

The chain recombines TRBV2 with TRBJ1-4, with a tentative D call TRBD1 (5 bases). The CDR3 covers 11 residues. Germline V gene sequence: CDR1 SNHLY, CDR2 FYNNEI. The germline V and J ends were trimmed by 7 bases and 5 bases, with 5 bases remaining between them. CDR3 loop: CASKGNEKLFF. The DNA for the CDR3 is TGTGCCAGCAAGGGGAATGAAAAACTGTTTTTT. The full variable domain, its missing parts supplied by reference TRBV2 and TRBJ1-4, is EPEVTQTPSHQVTQMGQEVILRCVPISNHLYFYWYRQILGQKVEFLVSFYNNEISEKSEIFDDQFSVERPDGSNFTLKIRSTKLEDSAMYFCASKGNEKLFFGSGTQLSVL.

The chain has TRBV3-1 (or the pseudogene TRBV3-2) and TRBJ2-2; D is undetermined. CDR1 is LGHDT and CDR2 is YNNKEL in the germline V gene (reference sequence). The CDR3 spans 12 residues. Trimming took off 7 bases at V and 6 bases at J, with 9 bases between the two ends. Here the CDR3 DNA reads TGTGCCAGCACCCCCGGCTCCGGGGAGCTGTTTTTT. This gives the protein CASTPGSGELFF.

The chain couples TRBV28 to TRBJ2-1; tentatively, D is TRBD1 or TRBD2 (5 bases each). Deletions cut 1 base from V and 0 bases from J, with 10 bases between. The germline gives CDR1 MDHEN, CDR2 SYDVKM. This CDR3 region has 16 residues. The CDR3 protein is CASSLSGTASYNEQFF. CDR3 in DNA: TGTGCCAGCAGTTTATCAGGGACGGCCTCCTACAATGAGCAGTTCTTC.

This chain joins TRBV30 and TRBJ1-3, with D unresolved. V lost 0 bases, J lost 0 bases, and 9 bases lay in between. The V gene's germline CDR1 is GTSNPN and CDR2 SVGIG (reference sequence). CDR3 length: 15 residues. The CDR3 sequence: CAWSVQAFSGNTIYF. DNA of the CDR3: TGTGCCTGGAGTGTTCAGGCCTTCTCTGGAAACACCATATATTTT.

The chain carries TRBV6-5 and TRBJ2-7; TRBD1 might be the D (6 bases). This CDR3 region has 15 residues. The V end was cut by 0 bases, the J end by 0 bases, with 9 bases between. The germline gives CDR1 MNHEY, CDR2 SVGAGI. The CDR3 nucleotides read TGTGCCAGCAGTTACTCGGACAGCTCCTCCTACGAGCAGTACTTC. As protein: CASSYSDSSSYEQYF.

The chain has TRBV20-1 and TRBJ1-2; unclear D gene. V lost 4 bases and J lost 3, with 6 bases in between. Germline values: CDR1 DFQATT, CDR2 SNEGSKA (reference sequence). This CDR3 spans 11 amino acids. CDR3 in DNA: TGCAGTGCTATATCCGACTATGGCTACACCTTC. This translates into CSAISDYGYTF.

The chain has TRBV9 and TRBJ1-5; D is unresolved. The germline V and J ends were trimmed by 4 bases and 3 bases, with 11 bases remaining between them. CDR1 SGDLS and CDR2 YYNGEE come from the germline V gene. The CDR3 runs to 14 residues. The CDR3 coding sequence is TGTGCCAGCAGCTCTCCAGGTACCAATCAGCCCCAGCATTTT. Residues: CASSSPGTNQPQHF.

The genes are TRBV4-2 and TRBJ1-2; possible D gene TRBD1, 6 bases. V dropped 0 bases and J dropped 4 bases, with 24 bases sitting between them. The germline CDR1 and CDR2 sequences are LGHNA and YNFKEQ. There are 19 residues in the CDR3. The CDR3 DNA is TGTGCCAGCAGCCAAGAGAGAGGGACACGGTCGGGTAAAGTCTATGGCTACACCTTC. Protein sequence: CASSQERGTRSGKVYGYTF.

The V gene is TRBV27, the J gene TRBJ1-1; D remains unclear. CDR1 is MNHEY, CDR2 SMNVEV, per germline (reference sequence). The CDR3 sequence is 15 residues long. V was cut by 5 bases and J by 4 bases, with 17 bases left in between. CDR3 sequence (DNA): TGTGCCAGCAGTCCTCAATCGGGCTGGGGCACTGAAGCTTTCTTT. It yields the protein CASSPQSGWGTEAFF.

This clone is a singleton in its sample. The chain employs TRBV2 and TRBJ2-2; 8 bases fit TRBD1. This CDR3 region has 15 residues. The germline V gene has CDR1 SNHLY and CDR2 FYNNEI. With V trimmed by 6 bases and J by 4 bases, 7 bases remained unmatched. CDR3 DNA sequence: TGTGCCAGCAGGTTAGGACAGGGTGGCACCGGGGAGCTGTTTTTT. Amino acids: CASRLGQGGTGELFF.

V and J are TRBV19 and TRBJ1-2; D not resolved. The CDR3 is made up of 11 amino acids. V lost 9 bases and J lost 6, with 11 bases in between. Germline V gene sequence: CDR1 LNHDA, CDR2 SQIVND (reference sequence). The CDR3 loop reads CARRTGNGYTF. As DNA, the CDR3 is TGTGCCAGGAGGACGGGAAATGGCTACACCTTC.

The chain combines TRBV6-4 with TRBJ1-1; D is possibly TRBD1 (6 bases). V was trimmed by 2 bases and J by 4 bases, leaving 11 bases between them. This CDR3 has 14 residues. Looked up from germline, CDR1 is MRHNA and CDR2 is SNTAGT. In nucleotides, the CDR3 is TGTGCCAGCAGTGACACCAAACAGGGCACTGAAGCTTTCTTT. Amino acids: CASSDTKQGTEAFF.